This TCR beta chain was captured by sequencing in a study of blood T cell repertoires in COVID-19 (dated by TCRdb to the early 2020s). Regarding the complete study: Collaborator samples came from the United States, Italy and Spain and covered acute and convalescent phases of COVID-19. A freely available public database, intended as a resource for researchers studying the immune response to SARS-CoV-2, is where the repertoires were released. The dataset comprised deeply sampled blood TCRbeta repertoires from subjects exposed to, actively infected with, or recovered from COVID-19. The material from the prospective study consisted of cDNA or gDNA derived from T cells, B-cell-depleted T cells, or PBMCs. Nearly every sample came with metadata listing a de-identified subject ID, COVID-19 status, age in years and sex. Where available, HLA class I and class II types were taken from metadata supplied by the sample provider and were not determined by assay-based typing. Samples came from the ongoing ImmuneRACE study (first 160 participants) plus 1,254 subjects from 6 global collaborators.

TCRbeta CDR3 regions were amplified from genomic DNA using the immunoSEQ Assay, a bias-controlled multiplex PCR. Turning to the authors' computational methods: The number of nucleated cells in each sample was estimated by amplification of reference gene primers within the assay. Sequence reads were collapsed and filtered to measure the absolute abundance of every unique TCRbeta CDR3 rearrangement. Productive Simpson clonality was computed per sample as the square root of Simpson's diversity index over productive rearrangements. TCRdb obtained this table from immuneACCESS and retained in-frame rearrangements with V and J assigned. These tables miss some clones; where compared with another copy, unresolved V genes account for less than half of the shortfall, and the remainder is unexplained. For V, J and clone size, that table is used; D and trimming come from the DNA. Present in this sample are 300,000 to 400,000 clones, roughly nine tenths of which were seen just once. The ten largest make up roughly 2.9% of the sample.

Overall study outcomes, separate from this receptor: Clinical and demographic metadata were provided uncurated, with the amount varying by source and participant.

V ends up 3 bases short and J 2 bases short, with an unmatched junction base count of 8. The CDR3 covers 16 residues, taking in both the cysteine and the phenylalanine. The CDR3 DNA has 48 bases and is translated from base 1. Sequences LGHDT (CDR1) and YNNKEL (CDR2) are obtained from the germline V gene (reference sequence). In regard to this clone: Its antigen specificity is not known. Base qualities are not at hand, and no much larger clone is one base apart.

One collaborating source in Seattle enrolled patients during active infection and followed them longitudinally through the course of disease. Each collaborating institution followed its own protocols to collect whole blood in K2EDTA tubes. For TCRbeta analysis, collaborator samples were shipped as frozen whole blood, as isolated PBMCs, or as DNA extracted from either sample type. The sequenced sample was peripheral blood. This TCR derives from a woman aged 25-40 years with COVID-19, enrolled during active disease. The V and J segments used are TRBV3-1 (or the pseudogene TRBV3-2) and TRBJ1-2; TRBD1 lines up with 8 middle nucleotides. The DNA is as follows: TGTGCCAGCAGCCATCCCCAGGGGGCGACGAACTATGGCTACACCTTC. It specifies CASSHPQGATNYGYTF.